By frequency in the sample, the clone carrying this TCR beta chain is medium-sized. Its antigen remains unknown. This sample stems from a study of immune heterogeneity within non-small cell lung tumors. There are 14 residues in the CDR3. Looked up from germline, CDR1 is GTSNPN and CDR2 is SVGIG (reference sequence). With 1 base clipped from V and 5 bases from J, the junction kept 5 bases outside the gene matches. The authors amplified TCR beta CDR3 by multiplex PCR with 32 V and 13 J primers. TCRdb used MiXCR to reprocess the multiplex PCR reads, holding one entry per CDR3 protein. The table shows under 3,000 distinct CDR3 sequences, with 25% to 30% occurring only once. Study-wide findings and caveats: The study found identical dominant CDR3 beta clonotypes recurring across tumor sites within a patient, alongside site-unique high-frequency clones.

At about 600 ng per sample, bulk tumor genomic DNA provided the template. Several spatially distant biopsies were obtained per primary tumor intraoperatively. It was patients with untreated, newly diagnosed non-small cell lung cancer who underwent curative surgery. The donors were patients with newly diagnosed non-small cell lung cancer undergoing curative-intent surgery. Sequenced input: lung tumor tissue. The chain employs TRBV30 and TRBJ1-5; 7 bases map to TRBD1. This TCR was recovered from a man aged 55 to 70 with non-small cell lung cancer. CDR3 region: CAWSGQGGDQPQHF. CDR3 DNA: TGTGCCTGGAGTGGACAGGGCGGAGATCAGCCCCAGCATTTT.